This T cell receptor beta chain was recovered during a study of cytomegalovirus exposure and HLA in healthy donors (dated by TCRdb to about 2017). Study-wide context: An earlier analysis of around 600 of the donors reported 250 to 350 Gb of sequence data and 120 million or so unique TCR beta sequences from some 180 million T cells. An early release covering roughly 600 HLA-typed donors comprised roughly 300 gigabases of sequencing data and tens of millions of unique TCR sequences. Of the roughly 400 genotyped donors, roughly 80% were placed in the genetic ancestry cluster associated with self-reported Caucasian donors. The study aimed to test whether signatures of past pathogen exposure could be identified by cataloging public T cell receptors. The study used immunosequencing to profile the T cell repertoires of approximately 650 subjects and linked those repertoires to cytomegalovirus serostatus. Along with the approximately 700-subject first cohort, a separate validation cohort of over 90 different subjects was used. To predict cytomegalovirus infection status, the study combined high-throughput TCR immunosequencing, statistical association of individual TCRs with disease status, and machine learning. To study patterns of TCR occurrence, a later analysis re-analyzed previously published TCR beta repertoires from hundreds of donors and added high-resolution HLA genotyping. In the later analysis, no new phenotypic data were used to find candidate immune exposures; instead, reliance was placed on TCR beta sequences and their occurrence across donors. In an earlier analysis of a few hundred of the donors, high-throughput TCR beta sequencing was used to judge whether each TCR beta V gene segment behaved as functional or pseudogenic. Donor age, sex, ethnicity and CMV serostatus were collected together with the repertoire data. A later genetic analysis took genome-wide SNP genotypes for about three fifths of the roughly 700 donors and used that subset as a discovery cohort. All discovery cohort repertoires had been generated on a single sequencing platform. HLA typing covered class I and class II loci at four-digit resolution. Typing coverage differed by locus: A, B, C, DRB1 and DQB1 were typed in about 620-640 donors, DQA1 in about 550, DPA1 in 600 to 610, and DPB1 in around 490. Because of strong linkage in the cohort, 5 or 6 DR-DQ haplotypes were treated as single units for association and clustering. Among about 370 genotyped donors of the cohort, an average of approximately 240,000 unique TCR beta nucleotide sequences was sequenced per donor, of which approximately 19% were non-productive. General study outcomes and caveats: Compared with the roughly 670-donor mean, donors in an Asian-associated ancestry cluster had fewer N-insertions in productive TCRs, according to a later genetic analysis. According to the authors, the approach could potentially be generalized to other disease states and immunological phenotypes. A few of the identified cytomegalovirus-associated TCR beta chains were confirmed in vitro to be specific for cytomegalovirus antigens. Across donors, most TCR sequences were observed very rarely, whereas some public TCRs were present in many individuals. A total of fewer than 200 TCR beta chains were listed by the study as associated with cytomegalovirus. In a later analysis, several top co-occurrence clusters were reported to appear linked to parvovirus B19, influenza, CMV and Epstein-Barr virus. A later analysis found that HLA-associated TCR beta chains were more clonally expanded and had lower generation probabilities than equally common non-associated chains. For the cohort, immune exposure information was limited to CMV serostatus. Seventeen rarely observed V segments, including chromosome 9 orphons, were excluded from the earlier analysis of about 500 of the donors because counts were too low. Specific HLA alleles were associated with 16,951 TCR beta sequences at a false discovery rate of 0.05 in a later analysis. A group of highly shared sequence variants was considered likely to be a technical artifact of the sequencing pipeline. Sequencing depth was assumed to be roughly uniform across donors in the presence/absence analyses, though that assumption may not hold. Because the 87-base-pair reads could not distinguish some IMGT-functional V segments, including TRBV6-2 and TRBV6-3, those segments were excluded. In both the original and validation cohorts, the classifier was reported to diagnose cytomegalovirus status with high specificity and sensitivity. A further reported finding was that TCR beta sequences accurately predicted the HLA-A and HLA-B alleles for most subjects in the first cohort. Because HLA typing was unavailable for some donors at each locus, only the typed subset was used in association tests. When HLA alleles, especially DR and DQ, strongly co-occurred, TCR associations were difficult to assign to individual alleles. Broadly in line with IMGT annotations, most TCR beta V segments showed up in productive rearrangements about 87% or about 30% of the time in an earlier analysis of several hundred of the donors. In this cohort, only TCR beta chains were sequenced, and detectable features were limited by the absence of alpha or paired-chain data. Most CMV-associated TCR beta chains appeared to be HLA-restricted in a later analysis, and the HLA associations seemed to be driven largely by CMV exposure. Linkage disequilibrium might explain the correlated functional status among segregating V segments, but an unknown experimental factor could not be ruled out. In a later analysis, the rate of TCR association differed among HLA loci, with DRB1 alleles having the most associated TCRs and HLA-C alleles having the fewest. V-gene and J-gene trimming of TCR beta chains was associated with a missense DCLRE1C variant in a later genetic analysis, and the association was replicated in an independent cohort.

As for this clone: Its recognized antigen is unknown. No much larger clonotype is one base removed from it; base qualities were not supplied.

The cohort comprised more than 550 healthy bone marrow donors. All cohort members were sampled while nominally healthy, although unrecorded immune exposures were likely present. The donor was CMV seronegative and was included in the group of about 350 seronegative cohort members. A peripheral blood sample was collected from each donor, and TCR beta sequencing was performed on peripheral blood mononuclear cells. The Qiagen DNeasy Blood Extraction Kit was used to extract genomic DNA from the blood cell samples. Relative to germline, V is missing 0 bases and J is missing 6 bases, with 2 bases of the junction outside any gene match. Via the germline V gene, CDR1 is SGHDT and CDR2 YYEEEE. Reading from cysteine to phenylalanine, the CDR3 counts 15 amino acids. Of the read, only the CDR3 DNA is kept; its 45 bases are in frame from base 1. The method was the immunoSEQ multiplex PCR assay. For the multiplex PCR, a mixture combining 60 forward primers for TCR Vbeta segments and 13 reverse primers for TCR Jbeta segments was used. The CDR3 region of rearranged TCR beta genes was amplified from genomic DNA with a multiplex PCR assay. On the Illumina HiSeq System, the amplified TCR beta libraries were sequenced as 87-base-pair reads. Regarding the original processing steps: A later analysis counted tens of millions of unique TCR beta chains across the 666 repertoires, and 10 million to 12 million of these chains were shared by at least two donors. A nearest-neighbor algorithm error-corrected the raw reads and collapsed the reads into unique sequences, merging closely related sequences to remove PCR and sequencing errors. V, D and J gene segments were assigned by aligning CDR3 sequences to IMGT reference sequences. For a sequence to be retained, at least a six-nucleotide match to both a V gene segment and a J gene segment was required. A rearrangement counted as productive if the CDR3 had no stop codons and remained in frame with V and J, and every other rearrangement counted as non-productive. CDR3 was defined according to IMGT convention as the region running from the second conserved V-encoded cysteine to the conserved J-encoded phenylalanine. The earlier analysis of about 570 of the donors excluded any sequence lacking an unambiguous match to a single V gene segment. In an earlier analysis of a few hundred of the donors, V segments were called functional above 56.7% productive rearrangements and were called segregating when the between-donor standard deviation exceeded 5%. A statistical classification framework was built for diagnosing cytomegalovirus status from the catalog of TCR beta chain sequences. In a later analysis, TCR nucleotide sequences were compared against IMGT/GENE-DB human TR gene sequences so that V and J genes could be assigned. The TCRdist pipeline was used in a later analysis to assign CDR3 sequences and most-parsimonious VDJ recombination scenarios. In a later analysis, each TCR beta chain was defined by its CDR3 amino acid sequence together with its V-gene family, and reads lacking a unique V-gene family were excluded. As a way to deal with suspected cross-contamination and a sequencing artifact, a later analysis dropped under 600 nucleotide sequences that were highly shared and had low generation probability. A later analysis calculated a clonal expansion index for each public chain from normalized within-repertoire ranks of inferred template counts. In a later analysis, generation probabilities were computed with a VDJ recombination model fitted to out-of-frame rearrangements, and the resulting probabilities were checked against IGoR. In a later analysis, hypergeometric tests were used to score TCR-TCR, TCR-HLA and TCR-CMV co-occurrence, with a repertoire-size bias correction applied to TCR pairs. In a later analysis, false discovery rates were estimated by permuting HLA or CMV assignments 20 times. In a later analysis, co-occurring TCRs were grouped with DBSCAN, and TCRdist sequence similarity was added when clustering was performed within HLA-allele-positive subsets. Repertoires with fewer than 30,000 or more than 120,000 public chains were left out of co-occurrence clustering, as were four to six repertoires with anomalous nucleotide sharing. This immuneACCESS table, as held by TCRdb, lists in-frame sequences with V and J called but not all clones. Of the missing ones, under half trace to an unresolved V gene in checked studies; the others have no known cause. From that table come the V and J calls and clone size; the DNA was used to work out D and trimming. For this sample there are about 200,000 clones; more than 75% appear just once. Together, the top ten hold around 1.4% of the sample.

The sample consisted of PBMCs. The source is a woman between 50 and 59 years old in good health and CMV-seronegative. The rearranged segments are TRBV5-6 and TRBJ2-2, and 10 bases in between align with TRBD2. The CDR3 region reads CASSLELAGSGELFF. Read as DNA, the sequence is TGTGCCAGCAGCTTGGAACTAGCGGGATCCGGGGAGCTGTTTTTT.